A single sample is the source of the 28 T cell receptor beta chains below, sequenced in a study of T cells in women clearing cervical HPV infection. TCRdb's table, derived via immunoSEQ multiplex PCR, lists solely in-frame clones and lacks some. The table for this sample gives tens of thousands of clones. Specimen: blood buffy coat. The receptors come from a woman aged 18-70 years with a cervical HPV16 infection that either progressed to CIN3+ or cleared (not recorded which).

Concerning this clone: The CDR3 extends 3 residues past the end of the read, so its final part is completed from the germline J gene. The chain employs TRBV18 and TRBJ2-2, with D uncertain. Germline V gene sequence: CDR1 KGHSH, CDR2 LQKENI. V was shortened by 3 bases and J by 1 base, with 3 bases between the two germline ends. The CDR3 totals 13 residues. The covered CDR3 bases are TGTGCCAGCTCACCCAAGAACACCGGGGAG. It translates to CASSPKNTGE. The complete CDR3 protein is CASSPKNTGELFF.

Notes on this clone: The read ends 3 residues shy of where the CDR3 ends; the end is completed using the germline J gene. The rearrangement links TRBV20-1 to TRBJ1-1; 7 bases are shared with TRBD1. The CDR3 totals 14 residues. Per the germline V gene, CDR1 is DFQATT and CDR2 is SNEGSKA (reference sequence). The junction had 11 bases not matched to a gene; V was cut back by 3 bases and J by 7 bases. The sequenced CDR3 bases are TGCAGTGCTAGTTCCCGGGACAGCCTAAATGAA. Its translation is CSASSRDSLNE. The whole CDR3 reads CSASSRDSLNEAFF.

Concerning this clone: The junction shows a germline mismatch at one end, possibly a read error. The CDR3 end is not reached by the read, which stops 3 residues before it; the germline J gene fills it in. Other DNA sequences in the same sample also yield this CDR3. The chain couples TRBV5-1 to TRBJ1-2; TRBD1 aligns across 8 bases. Germline V CDR1 and CDR2: SGHRS, YFSETQ. The CDR3 covers 17 residues. This CDR3 is CASSLATGVTGAYGYTF. The covered CDR3 bases are TGCGCCAGCAGCTTGGCGACAGGGGTTACAGGGGCCTATGGT.

With regard to this clone: The read finishes 3 residues shy of the CDR3 end, and the germline J gene is used to complete it. The rearrangement links TRBV11-2 to TRBJ1-3; TRBD1 might be the D (5 bases). Trimming cost V 3 bases and J 2 bases, with 11 bases left between them. The CDR3 is 15 residues long. Germline V gene lookup returns CDR1 SGHAT and CDR2 FQNNGV. Partial CDR3 DNA: TGTGCCAGCAGCTTCGCACGGGGGGCTGGAAACACC. Its protein is CASSFARGAGNT. The full CDR3 protein reads CASSFARGAGNTIYF.

In the case of this clone: The read is 3 residues too short to cover the CDR3 end, so that end is filled in from the germline J gene. The chain joins TRBV7-9 to TRBJ2-7; D perhaps matches TRBD1 (5 bases). The germline CDR1 and CDR2 sequences are SEHNR and FQNEAQ (reference sequence). The ends were cut back, 0 bases at V and 4 bases at J, with 7 bases in the middle. The CDR3 has 13 amino acids. Partial CDR3 DNA: TGTGCCAGCAGCTTAGCCAGGGAATACGAG. It yields the protein CASSLAREYE. The entire CDR3 sequence reads CASSLAREYEQYF.

As regards this clone: The read halts 3 residues ahead of the CDR3 end, with the missing end drawn from the germline J gene. J is TRBJ1-3 and V is TRBV20-1, with D perhaps TRBD1 (6 bases). Trimming stripped 6 bases from V and 4 bases from J, with 19 bases between. Germline CDR1 and CDR2: DFQATT and SNEGSKA (reference sequence). The CDR3 length is 15 residues. The CDR3 here is CSARPPDSVGNTIYF. CDR3 DNA, as far as it was read: TGCAGTGCCCGCCCCCCGGACAGTGTAGGAAACACC.

As concerns this clone: The CDR3 goes on 3 residues after the read ends, and that part is filled in from the germline J gene. The rearrangement links TRBV5-1 to TRBJ2-1, with TRBD2 matching 9 bases. The CDR3 has 15 amino acids. With 0 bases clipped from V and 4 bases from J, the junction kept 2 bases outside the gene matches. Germline values: CDR1 SGHRS, CDR2 YFSETQ. Incomplete CDR3 DNA: TGCGCCAGCAGCTTGGGTAGCGGGGGTTACAATGAG. It yields the protein CASSLGSGGYNE. In full, the CDR3 is CASSLGSGGYNEQFF.

Of note for this clone: The DNA ends 3 residues before the CDR3 does, and the rest of the CDR3 is filled in from the germline J gene. The V and J genes are TRBV10-3 and TRBJ2-3; maybe TRBD1 (5 bases). Germline V gives CDR1 ENHRY, CDR2 SYGVKD. The V end lost 7 bases, the J end lost 3 bases, and 11 bases lay between the germline ends. CDR3 length: 13 residues. This CDR3 is CAIMSQGTDTQYF. The DNA read from the CDR3 is TGTGCCATCATGTCCCAGGGAACAGATACG.

With respect to this clone: The read ends 3 residues shy of where the CDR3 ends; the end is completed using the germline J gene. The genes are TRBV18 and TRBJ1-1, with D maybe TRBD1 (5 bases). V was pared by 6 bases and J by 1 base, with 21 bases between. The CDR3 has 17 amino acids. Germline V gene lookup returns CDR1 KGHSH and CDR2 LQKENI. Incomplete CDR3 DNA: TGTGCCAGCTCCGGGGCGGGGGTAGGCTTATGGAACACTGAA. Protein: CASSGAGVGLWNTE. In full, the CDR3 reads CASSGAGVGLWNTEAFF.

As concerns this clone: The CDR3 goes on 3 residues after the read ends, and that part is filled in from the germline J gene. The chain carries TRBV19 and TRBJ2-4, with 8 bases aligning to TRBD1. Germline trimming cut 7 bases from V and 3 bases from J; bases unmatched to any gene: 5. This CDR3 has 14 amino acids. Germline CDR1 and CDR2: LNHDA and SQIVND (reference sequence). The CDR3 bases that were read are TGTGCCAGTACAGGGGGCCTAAACAAAAACATT. Translating gives CASTGGLNKNI. The CDR3 reads in full as CASTGGLNKNIQYF.

In the case of this clone: The read falls 3 residues short of the CDR3 end, and the missing part is taken from the germline J gene. The gene calls are TRBV27 and TRBJ2-1, with D tentatively TRBD2 (7 bases). The CDR3 has 16 residues. Germline-derived CDR1 and CDR2 are MNHEY and SMNVEV (reference sequence). The V end lost 6 bases, the J end lost 0 bases, and 15 bases lay between the germline ends. CDR3: CASSNPRGGSYNEQFF. The DNA read from the CDR3 is TGTGCCAGCAGCAACCCAAGGGGGGGCTCCTACAATGAG.

Worth noting for this clone: Sequencing ends 3 residues short of the CDR3 end; the germline J gene provides the rest. The rearrangement links TRBV2 to TRBJ1-2; D gene uncertain. The CDR3 extends over 13 amino acids. The germline gives CDR1 SNHLY, CDR2 FYNNEI. The part of the CDR3 DNA that was read is TGTGCCGGATCGACTAGCGGGAGTAATACC. This gives the protein CAGSTSGSNT. Given in full, the CDR3 is CAGSTSGSNTYTF. Combining the CDR3 with reference TRBV2 and TRBJ1-2 gives the whole variable domain EPEVTQTPSHQVTQMGQEVILRCVPISNHLYFYWYRQILGQKVEFLVSFYNNEISEKSEIFDDQFSVERPDGSNFTLKIRSTKLEDSAMYFCAGSTSGSNTYTFGSGTRLTVV.

As concerns this clone: Coverage ceases 3 residues before the CDR3 finishes, and the germline J gene fills in the end. The chain employs TRBV5-1 and TRBJ2-7, with 9 bases that match TRBD1. After removal of 4 bases from V and 2 bases from J, the junction contained 7 bases not matched to a gene. The CDR3 is 15 amino acids. Germline-derived CDR1 and CDR2 are SGHRS and YFSETQ. The DNA read from the CDR3 is TGCGCCAGCAGCCTCAGACAGGGGGGCCCCTACGAG. Translating it yields CASSLRQGGPYE. The complete CDR3 reads CASSLRQGGPYEQYF.

The covered CDR3 bases are TGTGCCAGCCGGGACTCCGACCCTCCCGAGACC. Translated: CASRDSDPPET. The CDR3, in full, reads CASRDSDPPETQYF. V gene TRBV19 combines with J gene TRBJ2-5, with D possibly TRBD2 on 6 matching bases. The CDR3 end lies 3 residues beyond the end of the read and is filled in from the germline J gene. The germline V and J ends were trimmed by 9 bases and 5 bases, with 19 bases remaining between them. The germline gives CDR1 LNHDA, CDR2 SQIVND (reference sequence). The length of the CDR3 is 14 residues.

A note on this clone: The read is 3 residues too short to cover the CDR3 end, so that end is filled in from the germline J gene. The rearrangement uses TRBV7-2 and TRBJ2-1, with 11 positions matching TRBD2. With V trimmed by 5 bases and J by 9 bases, 9 bases remained unmatched. The CDR3 extends over 15 amino acids. The germline CDR1 and CDR2 sequences are SGHTA and FQGNSA. CDR3 DNA, as far as it was read: TGTGCCAGCAGCCTTGGGACTAGCGGCGTCGGTGAG. Translation gives CASSLGTSGVGE. The whole CDR3 sequence reads CASSLGTSGVGEQFF.

A remark on this clone: The sequence runs out 3 residues before the end of the CDR3; the remainder is reconstructed from the germline J gene. The chain employs TRBV30 and TRBJ1-1; D is undetermined. The CDR3 is 13 amino acids. CDR1 GTSNPN and CDR2 SVGIG come from the germline V gene (reference sequence). The germline V and J ends were trimmed by 0 bases and 5 bases, with 10 bases remaining between them. The CDR3 spells CAWSVGGETEAFF. Incomplete CDR3 DNA: TGTGCCTGGAGTGTCGGCGGGGAGACTGAA.

A word on this clone: The observed sequence ends 3 residues before the CDR3 terminus, with the missing tail filled in from the germline J gene. This chain uses TRBV6-2 or TRBV6-3 with TRBJ2-1; 15 bases fit TRBD2. This CDR3 has 15 residues. Per the germline V gene, CDR1 is MNHEY and CDR2 is SVGEGT. V was clipped by 4 bases and J by 9 bases; unmatched bases: 4. CDR3 bases read: TGTGCCAGCAGTTCCCAGGGACTAGCGGGAGGTGAG. It yields the protein CASSSQGLAGGE. The whole CDR3 protein reads CASSSQGLAGGEQFF.

Concerning this clone itself: The CDR3 end lies 3 residues beyond the end of the read and is filled in from the germline J gene. V gene TRBV18 combines with J gene TRBJ2-3, with D perhaps TRBD1 (7 bases). From germline, CDR1 is KGHSH and CDR2 LQKENI. The CDR3 contains 15 residues. CDR3 DNA (partial): TGTGCCAGCTCGCAACAGGGGCAGGTTCGGGAGACG. It codes for CASSQQGQVRET. The entire CDR3 protein reads CASSQQGQVRETQYF.

In the case of this clone: The read ends 3 residues before the CDR3 terminus; that terminus is restored from the germline J gene. This sequence joins TRBV19 and TRBJ1-2; weak D call: TRBD1 (5 bases). The CDR3 contains 15 residues. The germline V gene encodes CDR1 LNHDA and CDR2 SQIVND (reference sequence). CDR3 in amino acids: CASRVSGTSSYDYTF. The sequenced part of the CDR3 DNA is TGTGCCAGTAGGGTTAGCGGGACGAGCTCCTACGAC.

A note on this clone: The missing CDR3 end, 3 residues past where the read stops, is filled in from the germline J gene. The rearrangement uses TRBV11-2 and TRBJ2-2; TRBD1 matches 8 bases. The CDR3 has 14 residues. The germline CDR1 and CDR2 sequences are SGHAT and FQNNGV. The CDR3 sequence: CASSFGTGLEKLFF. CDR3 bases read: TGTGCCAGCAGCTTTGGGACAGGACTTGAAAAG. The full variable domain, with the rest looked up from reference TRBV11-2 and TRBJ2-2, is EAGVAQSPRYKIIEKRQSVAFWCNPISGHATLYWYQQILGQGPKLLIQFQNNGVVDDSQLPKDRFSAERLKGVDSTLKIQPAKLEDSAVYLCASSFGTGLEKLFFGEGSRLTVL.

A remark on this clone: The CDR3 end falls 3 residues outside the read, so it is completed with the germline J gene. The chain uses TRBV19 and TRBJ1-3, with 9 nucleotides matching TRBD1. After removal of 9 bases from V and 0 bases from J, the junction contained 6 bases not matched to a gene. The CDR3 runs 15 residues. Per the germline V gene, CDR1 is LNHDA and CDR2 is SQIVND (reference sequence). The CDR3 sequence is CASRDRANSGNTIYF. Incomplete CDR3 DNA: TGTGCCAGCCGGGACAGGGCGAACTCTGGAAACACC. The full variable domain, its missing parts supplied by reference TRBV19 and TRBJ1-3, is DGGITQSPKYLFRKEGQNVTLSCEQNLNHDAMYWYRQDPGQGLRLIYYSQIVNDFQKGDIAEGYSVSREKKESFPLTVTSAQKNPTAFYLCASRDRANSGNTIYFGEGSWLTVV.

The sequenced CDR3 bases are TGCGCCAGCAGCGACTCCCCGCGCCAGCCC. Translation: CASSDSPRQP. The entire CDR3 is CASSDSPRQPQHF. V and J are TRBV5-1 and TRBJ1-5; unclear D gene. The CDR3 goes on 3 residues after the read ends, and that part is filled in from the germline J gene. Germline CDR1 reads SGHRS; CDR2 reads YFSETQ. Trimming took off 4 bases at V and 7 bases at J, with 12 bases between the two ends. The CDR3 length is 13 residues.

A note on this clone: The read ends 3 residues before the CDR3 terminus; that terminus is restored from the germline J gene. The chain joins TRBV20-1 to TRBJ2-1; the D is unclear. The CDR3 consists of 12 residues. CDR1 is DFQATT, CDR2 SNEGSKA, per germline (reference sequence). Trimming stripped 7 bases from V and 2 bases from J, with 9 bases between. CDR3 amino acids: CSVERAYNEQFF. The CDR3 bases that were read are TGCAGTGTGGAGCGTGCCTACAATGAG.

CDR3 residues: CASSFVSGKGYGYTF. The part of the CDR3 DNA that was read is TGTGCCAGCAGCTTTGTTTCAGGGAAGGGCTATGGC. The rearrangement uses TRBV5-6 and TRBJ1-2; D is perhaps TRBD1 (5 bases). The CDR3 end falls 3 residues outside the read, so it is completed with the germline J gene. CDR1 and CDR2 (germline): SGHDT, YYEEEE. V lost 2 bases and J 4 bases, leaving 15 bases between the germline ends. CDR3 size: 15 residues.

The CDR3 bases that were read are TGTGCCAGCAGTTACGACAAGGGGAAAGATGGC. This gives the protein CASSYDKGKDG. The CDR3 in full is CASSYDKGKDGYTF. V gene TRBV6-2 or TRBV6-3 combines with J gene TRBJ1-2, with D perhaps matching TRBD1 (5 bases). The read comes to an end 3 residues before the CDR3 does, leaving the germline J gene to fill in the end. Per the germline V gene, CDR1 is MNHEY and CDR2 is SVGEGT. The CDR3 has 14 amino acids. V shed 2 bases and J shed 6 bases, with 13 bases lying between them.

Details on this clone: The read ends 3 residues before the CDR3 terminus; that terminus is restored from the germline J gene. The chain carries TRBV12-5 and TRBJ1-3, with 7 bases lining up with TRBD1. V dropped 6 bases and J dropped 5; count of bases not matched to a gene: 7. Germline loops: CDR1 LGHNT, CDR2 FRNRAP. The CDR3 is made up of 14 amino acids. The CDR3 spells CASGRGTERNTIYF. The sequenced CDR3 bases are TGTGCTAGTGGCCGAGGGACAGAGAGAAACACC.

Regarding this clone: The CDR3 goes on 3 residues after the read ends, and that part is filled in from the germline J gene. The chain is built from TRBV6-1 and TRBJ1-2; TRBD1 aligns across 8 bases. The CDR3 runs to 14 residues. In germline, CDR1 is MNHNS, CDR2 SASEGT. CDR3 DNA (partial): TGTGCCAGCAGTGAGTCAGGGGGCGCGGAGGGC. This translates into CASSESGGAEG. The whole CDR3 protein reads CASSESGGAEGYTF.

Regarding this clone: The read falls 3 residues short of the CDR3 end, and the missing part is taken from the germline J gene. The V gene is TRBV2, the J gene TRBJ2-3; D is undetermined. This CDR3 is 12 amino acids long. CDR1 and CDR2 from the germline V gene are SNHLY and FYNNEI. The CDR3 loop reads CASSRSNQPQYF. The CDR3 DNA, read in part, is TGTGCCAGCAGCCGTAGCAATCAGCCG.